The 26 T cell receptor beta chains below all came from one sample that was sequenced in a study of cytomegalovirus exposure and HLA in healthy donors. Both 60 Vbeta primers and 13 Jbeta primers went into the PCR. The assay was immunoSEQ multiplex PCR, and TCRdb's table has in-frame clones only and misses some. The sample carries about 120,000 clones, 60% to 85% recorded once. The sample was PBMCs. These receptors all stem from a woman aged 35 to 49 in good health and CMV-seropositive.

The CDR3 sequence is CASSVGGSGGSETQYF. In DNA form, the CDR3 reads TGTGCCAGCAGCGTAGGAGGTAGCGGGGGATCGGAGACCCAGTACTTC. V usage is TRBV9 and J usage is TRBJ2-5; TRBD2 matches 9 bases. Germline V gives CDR1 SGDLS, CDR2 YYNGEE. V dropped 0 bases and J dropped 5; count of bases not matched to a gene: 8. This CDR3 contains 16 residues.

The chain is built from TRBV18 and TRBJ1-2; perhaps TRBD1 as D (6 bases). Trimming left V 2 bases short and J 4 bases short, with 8 bases between. Germline-derived CDR1 and CDR2 are KGHSH and LQKENI. CDR3 length equals 13 residues. The CDR3 nucleotides read TGTGCCAGCTCACCAACCAGGGGCTATGGCTACACCTTC. This translates into CASSPTRGYGYTF.

The chain couples TRBV9 to TRBJ2-3, with no clear D. CDR3 length: 14 residues. Trimming pared 0 bases from V and 3 bases from J, leaving 8 bases between. Germline loops: CDR1 SGDLS, CDR2 YYNGEE. The CDR3 protein is CASSVESGTDTQYF. DNA of the CDR3: TGTGCCAGCAGCGTAGAGTCGGGTACAGATACGCAGTATTTT.

This chain uses TRBV9 with TRBJ2-7, with D perhaps TRBD2 (6 bases). Germline V gene sequence: CDR1 SGDLS, CDR2 YYNGEE. There are 14 residues in the CDR3. V gave up 3 bases and J gave up 2 bases, with 12 bases separating them. CDR3 nucleotides: TGTGCCAGCAGCGCGGGGGTGGGTCCCTACGAGCAGTACTTC. Its translation is CASSAGVGPYEQYF.

J is TRBJ2-5 and V is TRBV15; possibly TRBD1 for D (6 bases). Germline CDR1 and CDR2: LNHNV and YYDKDF (reference sequence). The ends were cut back, 0 bases at V and 1 base at J, with 12 bases in the middle. The CDR3 consists of 16 residues. The CDR3 nucleotides are TGTGCCACCAGCAGAGACGAACAGGGAGCCCAAGAGACCCAGTACTTC. Protein: CATSRDEQGAQETQYF.

The V and J genes are TRBV5-4 and TRBJ2-3, with D perhaps TRBD2 (7 bases). The V end lost 0 bases, the J end lost 6 bases, and 8 bases lay between the germline ends. This CDR3 is 13 amino acids long. Germline lookup yields CDR1 SGHNT and CDR2 YYREEE (reference sequence). CDR3: CASSLEGGDTQYF. The CDR3 coding sequence is TGTGCCAGCAGCTTGGAGGGGGGGGATACGCAGTATTTT.

This clone was detected only once. This chain links TRBV19 with TRBJ1-2; tentative D call: TRBD1 (6 bases). Looked up from germline, CDR1 is LNHDA and CDR2 is SQIVND (reference sequence). V dropped 6 bases and J dropped 8 bases, with 19 bases sitting between them. The CDR3 is 14 residues long. This CDR3 is CASRDTGPRGGYTF. DNA for the CDR3: TGTGCCAGTAGGGACACTGGGCCCAGGGGAGGCTACACCTTC.

The V gene is TRBV5-1, the J gene TRBJ2-7, with a weak D call TRBD1 (6 bases). Germline-derived CDR1 and CDR2 are SGHRS and YFSETQ. Deletions cut 3 bases from V and 0 bases from J, with 13 bases between. The CDR3 totals 15 residues. The DNA for the CDR3 is TGCGCCAGCAGCTCTACCCCGGGACACTCCTACGAGCAGTACTTC. Protein: CASSSTPGHSYEQYF.

The CDR3, as DNA: TGCAGCGCGCAAAGACAGAAGAATGAAAAACTGTTTTTT. Translating it yields CSAQRQKNEKLFF. The chain couples TRBV29-1 to TRBJ1-4; tentative D call: TRBD1 (5 bases). Trimming stripped 7 bases from V and 5 bases from J, with 14 bases between. Germline V gives CDR1 SQVTM, CDR2 ANQGSEA. The CDR3 extends over 13 amino acids.

V usage is TRBV18 and J usage is TRBJ1-1; TRBD1 might be the D (5 bases). V was clipped by 0 bases and J by 3 bases, with 8 bases between them. The CDR3 has 14 amino acids. Germline-derived CDR1 and CDR2 are KGHSH and LQKENI. This CDR3 reads CASSPPRGDTEAFF. The CDR3 coding sequence is TGTGCCAGCTCACCACCCCGGGGGGACACTGAAGCTTTCTTT.

V and J are TRBV2 and TRBJ1-1, with 7 positions matching TRBD1. V was pared by 8 bases and J by 4 bases, with 7 bases of the junction left unmatched. Germline values: CDR1 SNHLY, CDR2 FYNNEI. The CDR3 contains 13 residues. This CDR3 is CASGSGGRTEAFF. In nucleotides, the CDR3 is TGTGCCAGCGGCTCAGGGGGTCGCACTGAAGCTTTCTTT.

CDR3 sequence reads: CSVDLGKGTEAFF. Written as DNA, the CDR3 is TGCAGCGTTGACTTAGGGAAGGGGACTGAAGCTTTCTTT. The rearrangement links TRBV29-1 to TRBJ1-1; perhaps TRBD1 as D (5 bases). CDR1 SQVTM and CDR2 ANQGSEA come from the germline V gene. Trimming left V 3 bases short and J 5 bases short, with 13 bases between. The CDR3 runs 13 residues.

This chain uses TRBV6-4 with TRBJ1-1; D might be TRBD1 (5 bases). CDR1 MRHNA and CDR2 SNTAGT come from the germline V gene. V was trimmed by 6 bases and J by 4 bases, leaving 15 bases between them. This CDR3 is 14 amino acids long. As DNA, the CDR3 is TGTGCCAGCAGCCCTCAACTCGGGGGCACTGAAGCTTTCTTT. Translation gives CASSPQLGGTEAFF.

The J gene is TRBJ1-2, the V gene TRBV5-6; the D is unclear. The V gene's germline CDR1 is SGHDT and CDR2 YYEEEE. V was shortened by 0 bases and J by 4 bases, with 13 bases between the two germline ends. The length of the CDR3 is 15 residues. In nucleotides, the CDR3 is TGTGCCAGCAGCTTGGGAAGCGGTCGGAGCTATGGCTACACCTTC. It translates to CASSLGSGRSYGYTF.

The chain joins TRBV18 to TRBJ2-7; tentatively, D is TRBD1 (6 bases). The germline V gene encodes CDR1 KGHSH and CDR2 LQKENI. This CDR3 is built from 13 residues. V lost 5 bases and J lost 3, with 11 bases in between. CDR3 nucleotides: TGTGCCAGCTCAAGACAGGACAGCTACGAGCAGTACTTC. Translated: CASSRQDSYEQYF.

This clone has a single count. The chain employs TRBV6-1 and TRBJ1-1; D is uncertain. The CDR3 extends over 14 amino acids. Deletions cut 2 bases from V and 1 base from J, with 8 bases between. Germline-derived CDR1 and CDR2 are MNHNS and SASEGT. The CDR3 sequence: CASSEWAANTEAFF. Written as DNA, the CDR3 is TGTGCCAGCAGTGAATGGGCAGCGAACACTGAAGCTTTCTTT.

The rearrangement joins TRBV5-1 to TRBJ1-1, with D possibly matching TRBD1 (5 bases). The germline CDR1 and CDR2 sequences are SGHRS and YFSETQ. The CDR3 is 16 residues long. Trimming shortened V by 0 bases and J by 5 bases, and 17 bases separated the two germline ends. The CDR3 loop is CASSLVRGGRGTEAFF. The DNA for the CDR3 is TGCGCCAGCAGCTTGGTCCGGGGGGGTCGCGGGACTGAAGCTTTCTTT.

The rearrangement links TRBV6-1 to TRBJ1-1; 9 positions agree with TRBD1. Trimming removed 6 bases from V and 10 bases from J; junction bases left unmatched: 9. The CDR3 runs 13 residues. Germline loops: CDR1 MNHNS, CDR2 SASEGT. The CDR3 loop reads CASRATGGGTAFF. For the CDR3, the DNA is TGTGCCAGCAGAGCGACAGGGGGAGGTACAGCTTTCTTT.

This clone showed up just once. The chain recombines TRBV6-6 with TRBJ2-4, with 8 bases aligning to TRBD1. This CDR3 has 16 amino acids. The ends lost 4 bases at V and 8 bases at J; junction bases unmatched: 13. Germline V gives CDR1 MNHNY, CDR2 SVGAGI (reference sequence). For the CDR3, the DNA is TGTGCCAGCAGTTTTACCCAACGGACAGGGTGGGACATTCAGTACTTC. Amino acids: CASSFTQRTGWDIQYF.

The V gene is TRBV30, the J gene TRBJ1-2; no clear D gene. Germline assignment: CDR1 GTSNPN and CDR2 SVGIG (reference sequence). This CDR3 spans 12 amino acids. Trimming pared 0 bases from V and 3 bases from J, leaving 5 bases between. CDR3 protein: CAWSVQYYGYTF. CDR3 in DNA: TGTGCCTGGAGTGTACAGTACTATGGCTACACCTTC.

This chain links TRBV5-1 with TRBJ2-2; possible D gene TRBD1, 5 bases. The germline V gene has CDR1 SGHRS and CDR2 YFSETQ. V lost 4 bases to trimming and J lost 1 base, with 8 bases between them. This CDR3 is built from 14 residues. CDR3 protein: CASSRDRNTGELFF. The CDR3 bases are TGCGCCAGCAGCCGAGACAGGAACACCGGGGAGCTGTTTTTT.

This clone was picked up a small number of times. The chain has TRBV15 and TRBJ2-5; 12 bases align to TRBD1. Germline loops: CDR1 LNHNV, CDR2 YYDKDF (reference sequence). The trim removed 6 bases at V and 1 base at J, leaving 3 bases unmatched. CDR3 length: 15 amino acids. The CDR3 region has the DNA TGTGCCACCAGAGGGGACAGGGGGCGCCAAGAGACCCAGTACTTC. Residues: CATRGDRGRQETQYF.

This clone occurred once. This specimen includes other DNA sequences encoding the same CDR3. The CDR3 nucleotides read TGCGCCAGCAGCTTGGGGGGACAGGGCAACACTGAAGCTTTCTTT. As protein: CASSLGGQGNTEAFF. The chain combines TRBV5-1 with TRBJ1-1, with 9 positions matching TRBD1. The V gene's germline CDR1 is SGHRS and CDR2 YFSETQ. V was clipped by 0 bases and J by 2 bases; unmatched bases: 2. This CDR3 contains 15 residues.

J is TRBJ2-1 and V is TRBV11-2; TRBD2 matches at 10 bases. The J segment lost 7 bases and the V segment lost 6 bases, leaving 9 bases of the junction unmatched. This CDR3 spans 15 amino acids. The V gene's germline CDR1 is SGHAT and CDR2 FQNNGV. The CDR3 DNA reads as TGTGCCAGCAGACGAGCGGGGGGGCTTAGGAATGAGCAGTTCTTC. Protein sequence: CASRRAGGLRNEQFF. The complete variable domain, with remaining parts taken from reference TRBV11-2 and TRBJ2-1, reads EAGVAQSPRYKIIEKRQSVAFWCNPISGHATLYWYQQILGQGPKLLIQFQNNGVVDDSQLPKDRFSAERLKGVDSTLKIQPAKLEDSAVYLCASRRAGGLRNEQFFGPGTRLTVL.

V gene TRBV30 combines with J gene TRBJ1-5, with D unclear. CDR1 is GTSNPN and CDR2 is SVGIG in the germline V gene (reference sequence). This CDR3 contains 14 residues. V gave up 1 base and J gave up 6 bases, with 13 bases separating them. Here the CDR3 DNA reads TGTGCCTGGAGTGCCGGACTACTCTCTCAGCCCCAGCATTTT. Protein sequence: CAWSAGLLSQPQHF.

This chain uses TRBV5-6 with TRBJ1-5, with 8 bases identical to TRBD1. The V and J ends lost 3 bases and 1 base, in that order; junction bases with no gene match: 6. This CDR3 spans 16 amino acids. In germline, CDR1 is SGHDT, CDR2 YYEEEE. Here the CDR3 reads CASSYYRTGSNQPQHF. The CDR3 DNA sequence: TGTGCCAGCAGCTACTACAGGACAGGGAGCAATCAGCCCCAGCATTTT. The full variable domain, its missing parts supplied by reference TRBV5-6 and TRBJ1-5, is DAGVTQSPTHLIKTRGQQVTLRCSPKSGHDTVSWYQQALGQGPQFIFQYYEEEERQRGNFPDRFSGHQFPNYSSELNVNALLLGDSALYLCASSYYRTGSNQPQHFGDGTRLSIL.